This TCR beta chain stems from a study of T cell clonotyping in hematopoietic cell transplantation. Per the germline V gene, CDR1 is SGHTA and CDR2 is FQGNSA. The CDR3 loop spans 13 amino acids. V was clipped by 3 bases and J by 5 bases, with 10 bases between them. TCRdb's copy holds only in-frame clones and misses some; the assay was immunoSEQ multiplex PCR. The table lists under 6,500 clones, over 90% of them singletons, with about half in the top ten. Sequencing was performed on peripheral blood mononuclear cells, taken 100 days after allogeneic stem cell transplant. V usage is TRBV7-2 and J usage is TRBJ1-1; D is ambiguous. The receptor was derived from a female patient aged 50-59 years who had an allogeneic stem cell transplant from an unrelated donor, so T cells may come from the graft donor. Some clones in this sample may be carry-over from other donors' samples. The CDR3 region is CASSFRLGTEAFF. The CDR3 DNA follows: TGTGCCAGCAGCTTTCGCCTTGGAACTGAAGCTTTCTTT.